The clone carrying this TCR beta chain turned up a few times. Trimming removed 2 bases from V and 5 bases from J, with 9 bases in between. The CDR3 has 13 amino acids. The V gene's germline CDR1 is MGHRA and CDR2 YSYEKL. Adults between about 18 and 89 years of age took part from 20 to 25 US areas. In the original analysis: Amplifying reference gene primers gave estimates of nucleated cell counts. Sequenced by immunoSEQ multiplex PCR; TCRdb stores in-frame clones only, minus some. V, J and clone size are those of that table, while D and trimming were read from the DNA. The table lists 250,000 to 300,000 clones, approximately 91% of them singletons, with roughly 1.2% in the top ten. The entry originates in a study of blood T cell repertoires in COVID-19. On the study more broadly: The United States, Italy and Spain supplied acute and convalescent COVID-19 samples.

J is TRBJ2-5 and V is TRBV4-1; a weak D match, TRBD2 (5 bases). The origin of this receptor is a human donor in a cohort exposed to, infected with or recovered from COVID-19 (not recorded which). The donor label of this sample is uncertain. Sequencing input: PBMCs or T cells enriched from blood (not recorded which). In DNA form, the CDR3 reads TGCGCCAGCAGCCAACGAGGGTACGAGACCCAGTACTTC. This encodes CASSQRGYETQYF.